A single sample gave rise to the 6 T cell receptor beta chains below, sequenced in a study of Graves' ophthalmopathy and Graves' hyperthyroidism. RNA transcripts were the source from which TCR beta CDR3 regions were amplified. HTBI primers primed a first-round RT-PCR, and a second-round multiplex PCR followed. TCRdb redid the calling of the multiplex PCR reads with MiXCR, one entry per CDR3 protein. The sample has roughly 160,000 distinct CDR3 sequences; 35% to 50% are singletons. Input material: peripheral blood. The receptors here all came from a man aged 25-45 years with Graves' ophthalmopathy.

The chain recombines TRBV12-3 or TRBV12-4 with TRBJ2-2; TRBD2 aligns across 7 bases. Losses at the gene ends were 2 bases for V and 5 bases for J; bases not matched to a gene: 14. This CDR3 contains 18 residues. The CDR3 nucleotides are TGTGCCAGCAGTTTAAGGGCGGGAGTTTATGGGGGGACCGGGGAGCTGTTTTTT. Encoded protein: CASSLRAGVYGGTGELFF.

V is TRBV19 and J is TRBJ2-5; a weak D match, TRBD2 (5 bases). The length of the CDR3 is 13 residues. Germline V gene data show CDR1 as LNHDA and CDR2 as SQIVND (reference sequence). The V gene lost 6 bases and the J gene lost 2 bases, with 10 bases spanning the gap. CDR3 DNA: TGTGCCAGTAGAAACACGGGACAAGAGACCCAGTACTTC. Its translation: CASRNTGQETQYF.

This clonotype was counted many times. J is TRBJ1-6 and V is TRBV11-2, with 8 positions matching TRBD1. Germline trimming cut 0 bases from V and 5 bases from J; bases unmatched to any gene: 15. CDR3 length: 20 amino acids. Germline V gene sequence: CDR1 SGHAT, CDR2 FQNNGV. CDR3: CASSLEALPKNRGDNSPLHF. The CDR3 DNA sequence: TGTGCCAGCAGCTTAGAAGCCTTGCCCAAAAACAGGGGGGATAATTCACCCCTCCACTTT.

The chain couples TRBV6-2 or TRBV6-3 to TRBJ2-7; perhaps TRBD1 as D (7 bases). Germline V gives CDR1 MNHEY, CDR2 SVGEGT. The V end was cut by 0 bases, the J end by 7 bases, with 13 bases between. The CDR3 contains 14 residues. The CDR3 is CASSYSGTAGEQYF. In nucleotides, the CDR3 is TGTGCCAGCAGTTACTCCGGGACAGCGGGTGAGCAGTACTTC.

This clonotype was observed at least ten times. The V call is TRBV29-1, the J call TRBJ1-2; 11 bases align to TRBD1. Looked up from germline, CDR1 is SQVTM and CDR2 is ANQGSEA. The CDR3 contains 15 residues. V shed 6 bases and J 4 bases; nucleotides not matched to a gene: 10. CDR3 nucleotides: TGCAGCGTACCCATCGGACAGGGGGCCGGCTATGGCTACACCTTC. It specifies CSVPIGQGAGYGYTF.

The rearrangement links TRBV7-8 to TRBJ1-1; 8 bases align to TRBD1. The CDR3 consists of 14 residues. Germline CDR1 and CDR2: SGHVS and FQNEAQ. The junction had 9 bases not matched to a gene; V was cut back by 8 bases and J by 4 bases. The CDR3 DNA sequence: TGTGCCAGCCGGACAGGGTACATTGGCACTGAAGCTTTCTTT. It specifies CASRTGYIGTEAFF.